These T cell receptor beta chains were read from a single sample in a study of identical twins. TCRdb fed the 5' RACE reads into MiXCR, producing one record per CDR3 protein. This sample yields 200,000 to 300,000 distinct CDR3 sequences, of which approximately 7% are seen a single time; about 3.6% belongs to the top ten. These records were also assigned to another study, of yellow fever vaccine responses in identical twins.

Sequencing was performed on memory (CD45RO+) T cells sorted from blood. Receptors originate from a woman aged 18-29 years in good health. The CDR3 runs from the conserved cysteine through the conserved F or W. Fields, in order: J gene, D gene, clone size, V gene, CDR3 DNA, CDR3 protein. A D gene is named only where the DNA matches it firmly. Some rows mark clone size as missing; the rest say once, few, many or name a class of expanded clone.

j_call: TRBJ1-6
d_call: TRBD1
clone_size: .
v_call: TRBV12-3/TRBV12-4
cdr3_nt: TGTGCCAGCAGCCGGGGACAGGGGTCCTATAATTCACCCCCCCACTTT
cdr3_aa: CASSRGQGSYNSPPHF

j_call: TRBJ2-2
d_call: .
clone_size: few
v_call: TRBV6-2/TRBV6-3
cdr3_nt: TGTGCCAGCAGAACCAACGGCGGGGAGCTGTTTTTT
cdr3_aa: CASRTNGGELFF

j_call: TRBJ1-1
d_call: .
clone_size: many
v_call: TRBV21-1
cdr3_nt: TGTGCCAGCAGCAATGGGTTTCGGGCAGACAGAAAGACCGCTTTCTTT
cdr3_aa: CASSNGFRADRKTAFF

j_call: TRBJ2-2
d_call: .
clone_size: few
v_call: TRBV5-1
cdr3_nt: TGCGCCAGCAGCTCGGGACTTAGTCTCGCCGGGGAGCTGTTTTTT
cdr3_aa: CASSSGLSLAGELFF

j_call: TRBJ2-7
d_call: .
clone_size: .
v_call: TRBV7-2
cdr3_nt: TGTGCCAGCAGCTTGTCTGTCGGACAGCGAGGGGAGCAGTACTTC
cdr3_aa: CASSLSVGQRGEQYF

j_call: TRBJ1-1
d_call: .
clone_size: many
v_call: TRBV12-3/TRBV12-4
cdr3_nt: TGTGCCAGCAGTTTTGGGGGCATGATGAACACTGAAGCTTTCTTT
cdr3_aa: CASSFGGMMNTEAFF

j_call: TRBJ2-1
d_call: TRBD2
clone_size: .
v_call: TRBV12-3/TRBV12-4
cdr3_nt: TGTACCATCTGTTTAGCGCTAATGAGGGTTAGCGGGCGATACAATGAGCAGTTCTTC
cdr3_aa: CTICLALMRVSGRYNEQFF

j_call: TRBJ2-1
d_call: TRBD2
clone_size: few
v_call: TRBV28
cdr3_nt: TGTGCCAGCAGCCCCGGGACTAGCGGGAGGCCCGCCTACAATGAGCAGTTCTTC
cdr3_aa: CASSPGTSGRPAYNEQFF

j_call: TRBJ2-2
d_call: TRBD2
clone_size: .
v_call: TRBV3-1
cdr3_nt: TGTGCCAGCAGCCAAGATGGGGAGATAGCGGGGGCCCCACCCCCGGGCACCGGGGAGCTGTTTTTT
cdr3_aa: CASSQDGEIAGAPPPGTGELFF

j_call: TRBJ1-5
d_call: .
clone_size: few
v_call: TRBV20-1
cdr3_nt: TGCAGTGCCATAGCCAAGGGATATAGCAATCAGCCCCAGCATTTT
cdr3_aa: CSAIAKGYSNQPQHF

j_call: TRBJ2-6
d_call: TRBD1
clone_size: .
v_call: TRBV28
cdr3_nt: TGTGCCAGCAGTTCAGGACAGGGTTACTTCTCTGGGGCCAACGTCCTGACTTTC
cdr3_aa: CASSSGQGYFSGANVLTF

j_call: TRBJ1-1
d_call: .
clone_size: .
v_call: TRBV5-1
cdr3_nt: TGCGCCAGCAGCTTGTTCGGAAATGAAGCTTTCTTT
cdr3_aa: CASSLFGNEAFF

j_call: TRBJ2-1
d_call: .
clone_size: few
v_call: TRBV29-1
cdr3_nt: TGCAGCGTTGATGCGGGGTACAATGAGCAGTTCTTC
cdr3_aa: CSVDAGYNEQFF

j_call: TRBJ2-7
d_call: .
clone_size: .
v_call: TRBV27
cdr3_nt: TGTGCCAGCAGCGGACAGGCGGGGTGGTACGAGCAGTACTTC
cdr3_aa: CASSGQAGWYEQYF

j_call: TRBJ2-1
d_call: .
clone_size: .
v_call: TRBV18
cdr3_nt: TGTGCCAGCTCTCCGAACAACAATGAGCAGTTCTTC
cdr3_aa: CASSPNNNEQFF

j_call: TRBJ1-5
d_call: .
clone_size: many
v_call: TRBV7-8
cdr3_nt: TGTGCCAGCAGCCTGGAAGTTAATAGCAATCAGCCCCAGCATTTT
cdr3_aa: CASSLEVNSNQPQHF

j_call: TRBJ2-1
d_call: .
clone_size: many
v_call: TRBV5-8
cdr3_nt: TGTGCCAGCAGCTTGAAGCGACGAGAGCCCCCCTACAATGAGCAGTTCTTC
cdr3_aa: CASSLKRREPPYNEQFF

j_call: TRBJ2-2
d_call: TRBD2
clone_size: .
v_call: TRBV24-1
cdr3_nt: TGTGCCACCAGTGATTTAGTTAGGGGACTAGCGGGAGGCCGAGGCACCGGGGAGCTGTTTTTT
cdr3_aa: CATSDLVRGLAGGRGTGELFF

j_call: TRBJ2-1
d_call: .
clone_size: few
v_call: TRBV2
cdr3_nt: TGTGCCAGCGGAGGCCGGGACCCCTACAATGAGCAGTTCTTC
cdr3_aa: CASGGRDPYNEQFF

j_call: TRBJ2-3
d_call: .
clone_size: few
v_call: TRBV20-1
cdr3_nt: TGCAGTGCTAGTATAACAGATACGCAGTATTTT
cdr3_aa: CSASITDTQYF

j_call: TRBJ1-2
d_call: .
clone_size: few
v_call: TRBV9
cdr3_nt: TGTGCCAGCAGCGTAGAGGCAGGACGCGGCTACACCTTC
cdr3_aa: CASSVEAGRGYTF

j_call: TRBJ2-1
d_call: TRBD2
clone_size: many
v_call: TRBV20-1
cdr3_nt: TGCAGTGCTAGATTGCGGGGGGGATCCAATGAGCAGTTCTTC
cdr3_aa: CSARLRGGSNEQFF

j_call: TRBJ2-7
d_call: .
clone_size: many
v_call: TRBV5-1
cdr3_nt: TGCGCCAGCAGCTTGGAATCGACGCTCAGGCCCTACGAGCAGTACTTC
cdr3_aa: CASSLESTLRPYEQYF

j_call: TRBJ2-1
d_call: TRBD2
clone_size: few
v_call: TRBV6-2/TRBV6-3
cdr3_nt: TGTGCCAGCAGCTTGGTATGGAGCGGGGATAATGAGCAGTTCTTC
cdr3_aa: CASSLVWSGDNEQFF

j_call: TRBJ1-4
d_call: .
clone_size: .
v_call: TRBV7-9
cdr3_nt: TGTGCCAGCAGCTTAGGGACAGATAATGAAAAACTGTTTTTT
cdr3_aa: CASSLGTDNEKLFF

j_call: TRBJ2-4
d_call: TRBD1
clone_size: few
v_call: TRBV7-8
cdr3_nt: TGTGCCAGCAGCAACCGACAGGGGGGGACCCCGGGAAACATTCAGTACTTC
cdr3_aa: CASSNRQGGTPGNIQYF

j_call: TRBJ1-1
d_call: TRBD1
clone_size: many
v_call: TRBV20-1
cdr3_nt: TGCAGTGGCTCCATAGGGGGCTTTGGCACTGAAGCTTTCTTT
cdr3_aa: CSGSIGGFGTEAFF

j_call: TRBJ2-3
d_call: TRBD2
clone_size: .
v_call: TRBV3-1
cdr3_nt: TGTGCCAGCAGCCAAACCCTAGCGGGAGTGGGAGATACGCAGTATTTT
cdr3_aa: CASSQTLAGVGDTQYF

j_call: TRBJ1-5
d_call: .
clone_size: .
v_call: TRBV7-6
cdr3_nt: TGTGCCAGCAGCTTAGATATTGGCCAGCCCCAGCATTTT
cdr3_aa: CASSLDIGQPQHF

j_call: TRBJ2-7
d_call: .
clone_size: .
v_call: TRBV27
cdr3_nt: TGTGCCAGCAGCCTGGGTTTCTCCTACGAGCAGTACTTC
cdr3_aa: CASSLGFSYEQYF

j_call: TRBJ2-3
d_call: TRBD2
clone_size: .
v_call: TRBV11-2
cdr3_nt: TGTCCCAGCAGCTTCGGGTCAGCGGGGATTAGCACAGATACGCAGTATTTT
cdr3_aa: CPSSFGSAGISTDTQYF

j_call: TRBJ2-3
d_call: .
clone_size: few
v_call: TRBV7-2
cdr3_nt: TGTGCCAGCACGAGGCAACCCACAGATACGCAGTATTTT
cdr3_aa: CASTRQPTDTQYF

j_call: TRBJ2-1
d_call: TRBD1
clone_size: few
v_call: TRBV10-3
cdr3_nt: TGTGCCATCAGTGAGACAACAGGGGGCAGGTACAATGAGCAGTTCTTC
cdr3_aa: CAISETTGGRYNEQFF

j_call: TRBJ2-1
d_call: TRBD2
clone_size: many
v_call: TRBV12-3/TRBV12-4
cdr3_nt: TGTGCCAGCAGTTTTAGTAGCGGGAGAGGGGCTGAGCAGTTCTTC
cdr3_aa: CASSFSSGRGAEQFF

j_call: TRBJ2-6
d_call: .
clone_size: many
v_call: TRBV14
cdr3_nt: TGTGCCAGCAGCGCCGATAGCTCTGGGGCCAACGTCCTGACTTTC
cdr3_aa: CASSADSSGANVLTF

j_call: TRBJ2-6
d_call: TRBD1
clone_size: .
v_call: TRBV7-9
cdr3_nt: TGTGCCAGCAGCTCCCGGGACAGGGCGGAAGGGGCCAACGTCCTGACTTTC
cdr3_aa: CASSSRDRAEGANVLTF

j_call: TRBJ2-1
d_call: TRBD2
clone_size: few
v_call: TRBV12-3/TRBV12-4
cdr3_nt: TGTGCCAGCAGTCCGGGACTAGCGAACAATGAGCAGTTCTTC
cdr3_aa: CASSPGLANNEQFF